The source of this TCR beta chain is a study of Siglec-9 on CD8 T cells in melanoma (dated by TCRdb to about 2019). About the study as a whole: The study investigated Siglec-9 expression on CD8+ T cells and the role of Siglec-9 in regulating T cells in the melanoma tumor microenvironment.

General findings and caveats noted by the study authors: According to the report, an effector memory CD8+ T-cell subset that seemed to build up inside melanoma tumors was both marked and regulated by Siglec-9.

Receptors were amplified or captured by the immunoSEQ multiplex PCR assay. The clones in this table, taken by TCRdb from immuneACCESS, are in-frame only. Not every clone is retained; where verified, under half of the shortfall comes from an unresolved V gene, and the cause of the rest is unknown. In this sample the table shows 25,000 to 30,000 clones, 80% of which occur a single time. The ten largest account for approximately 6% of the sample. This clone was counted a single time. What this receptor recognizes is not known. No base quality information exists; no much larger clone differs at one position. What was sequenced was Siglec-9- CD8+ T cells sorted from blood. The sample's cell subset or site, from its label and the paper: CD8 T cells lacking Siglec-9. The sequence was collected from a human donor in good health.

The bases read TGCAGCGTTGAAGAGACAGAAGCTTATGGCTACACCTTC. This gives the protein CSVEETEAYGYTF. The chain employs TRBV29-1 and TRBJ1-2; possibly the D gene is TRBD1, per 5 matching bases. Its CDR3 holds 13 amino acids, cysteine through phenylalanine. Of the read, only the CDR3 DNA is kept; its 39 bases are in frame from base 1. V is cut by 0 bases and J by 5 bases, and the space between the germline ends is 10 bases. Taken from the germline V gene, the CDR1 and CDR2 loops are SQVTM and ANQGSEA.